The clone carrying this T cell receptor (beta chain) appeared many times. Its target is not known. Researchers prepared the TCRbeta library using unique molecular identifiers, the study reports. MiXCR, applied by TCRdb to the PCR reads, yields one record per CDR3 protein. The table has about 170,000 distinct CDR3 sequences, more than 9.5% seen once; the top ten hold under 15%. The data belong to a study of T-cell reconstitution after alpha-beta-depleted transplantation in children. CDR1 and CDR2 from the germline V gene are SGHAT and FQNNGV. V lost 2 bases to trimming and J lost 5 bases; unmatched junction nucleotides: 9. The CDR3 covers 16 residues. Findings of the study overall: At day 60, the high TCRbeta diversity found in some patients originated from recipient T cells and thymic progenitors that had survived. After one year, T-cell counts and TCRbeta diversity mostly came from new T cells. Reportedly, alpha-beta T cells present about two months post-transplant originated from several hundred expanded clones of graft origin.

The rearrangement joins TRBV11-2 to TRBJ1-3, with 7 bases fitting TRBD1. The sample here was PBMCs, taken before TCRalphabeta/CD19-depleted stem cell transplant. The sequence came from a boy under 10 years old with acute myeloid leukemia, due to receive a stem cell transplant. The CDR3 nucleotides read TGTGCCAGCAGCTTACTTAGTGGGACAGCACGAAACACCATATATTTT. Protein sequence: CASSLLSGTARNTIYF.